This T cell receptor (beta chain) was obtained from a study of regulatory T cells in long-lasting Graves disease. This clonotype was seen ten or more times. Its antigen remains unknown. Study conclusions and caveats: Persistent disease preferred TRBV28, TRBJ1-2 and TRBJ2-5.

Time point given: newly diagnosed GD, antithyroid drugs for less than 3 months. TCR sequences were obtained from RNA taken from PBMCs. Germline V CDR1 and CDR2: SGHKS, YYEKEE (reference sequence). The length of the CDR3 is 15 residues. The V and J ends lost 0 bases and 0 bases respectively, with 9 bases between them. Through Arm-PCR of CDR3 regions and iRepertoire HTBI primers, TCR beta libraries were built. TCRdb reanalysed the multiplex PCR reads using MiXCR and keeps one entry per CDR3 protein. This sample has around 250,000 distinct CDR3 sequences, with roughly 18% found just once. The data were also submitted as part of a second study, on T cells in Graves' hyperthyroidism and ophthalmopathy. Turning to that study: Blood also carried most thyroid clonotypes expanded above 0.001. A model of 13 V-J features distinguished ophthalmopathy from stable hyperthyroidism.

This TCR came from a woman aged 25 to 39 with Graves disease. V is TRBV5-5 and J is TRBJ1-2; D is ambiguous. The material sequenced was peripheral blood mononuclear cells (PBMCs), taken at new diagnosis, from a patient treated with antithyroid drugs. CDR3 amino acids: CASSLAPTANYGYTF. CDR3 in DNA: TGTGCCAGCAGCTTGGCCCCGACGGCTAACTATGGCTACACCTTC.